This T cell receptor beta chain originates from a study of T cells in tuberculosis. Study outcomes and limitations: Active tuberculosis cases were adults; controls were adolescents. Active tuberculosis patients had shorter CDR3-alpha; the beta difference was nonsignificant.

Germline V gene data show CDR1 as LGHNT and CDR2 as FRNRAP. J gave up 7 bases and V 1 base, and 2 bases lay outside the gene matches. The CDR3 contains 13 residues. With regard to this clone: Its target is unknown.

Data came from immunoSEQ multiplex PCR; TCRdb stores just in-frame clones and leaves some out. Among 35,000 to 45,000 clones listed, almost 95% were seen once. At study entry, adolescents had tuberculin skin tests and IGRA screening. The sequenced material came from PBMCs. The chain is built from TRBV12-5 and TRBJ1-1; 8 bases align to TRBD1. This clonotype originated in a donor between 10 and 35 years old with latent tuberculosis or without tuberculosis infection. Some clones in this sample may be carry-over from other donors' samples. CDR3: CASGLETGVEAFF. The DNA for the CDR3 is TGTGCTAGTGGTTTGGAGACAGGGGTTGAAGCTTTCTTT.